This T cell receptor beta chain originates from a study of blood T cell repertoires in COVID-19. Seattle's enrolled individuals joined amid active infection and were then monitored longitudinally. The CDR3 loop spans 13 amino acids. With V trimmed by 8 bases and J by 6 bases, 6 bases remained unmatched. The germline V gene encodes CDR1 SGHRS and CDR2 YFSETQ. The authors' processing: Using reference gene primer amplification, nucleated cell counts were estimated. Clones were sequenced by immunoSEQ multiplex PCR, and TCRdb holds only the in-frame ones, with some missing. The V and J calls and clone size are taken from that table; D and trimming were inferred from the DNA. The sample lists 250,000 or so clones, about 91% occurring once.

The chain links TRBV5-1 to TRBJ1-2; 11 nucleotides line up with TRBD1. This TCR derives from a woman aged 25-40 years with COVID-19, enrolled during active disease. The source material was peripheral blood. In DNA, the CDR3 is TGCGCCAGTAGCCTGGGACAGGGGGATGGCTACACCTTC. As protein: CASSLGQGDGYTF.